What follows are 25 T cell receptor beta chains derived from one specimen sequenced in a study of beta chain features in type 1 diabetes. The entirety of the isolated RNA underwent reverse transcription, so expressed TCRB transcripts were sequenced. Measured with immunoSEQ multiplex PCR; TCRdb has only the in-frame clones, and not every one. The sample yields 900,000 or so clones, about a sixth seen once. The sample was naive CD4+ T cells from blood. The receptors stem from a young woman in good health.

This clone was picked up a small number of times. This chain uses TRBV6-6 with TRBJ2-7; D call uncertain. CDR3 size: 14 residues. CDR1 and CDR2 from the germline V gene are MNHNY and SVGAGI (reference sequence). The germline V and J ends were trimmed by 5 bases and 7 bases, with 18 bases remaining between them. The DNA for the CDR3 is TGTGCCAGCAGTGGGCCTCGAAGAAAAAGGGAGCAGTACTTC. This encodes CASSGPRRKREQYF.

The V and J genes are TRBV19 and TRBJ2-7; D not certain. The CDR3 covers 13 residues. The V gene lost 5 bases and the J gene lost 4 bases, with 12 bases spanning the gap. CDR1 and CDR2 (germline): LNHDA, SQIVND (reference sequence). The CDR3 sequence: CASSPTRSYEQYF. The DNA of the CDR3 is TGTGCCAGTAGTCCGACCCGGAGTTACGAGCAGTACTTC.

The chain's CDR3 is CASSRRTSSYTDTQYF. The CDR3 region has the DNA TGTGCCAGCAGTCGTAGGACTAGCAGTTACACAGATACGCAGTATTTT. V usage is TRBV27 and J usage is TRBJ2-3; TRBD2 agrees at 8 bases. Germline V lookup: CDR1 MNHEY, CDR2 SMNVEV (reference sequence). The CDR3 length is 16 residues. V was clipped by 5 bases and J by 2 bases; unmatched bases: 9.

The CDR3 nucleotides read TGTGCCAGCAGCCAAGAAGGCAGGATTAGCACTGAAGCTTTCTTT. Amino acid sequence: CASSQEGRISTEAFF. This chain uses TRBV4-2 with TRBJ1-1; D is unclear. Germline CDR1 LGHNA, CDR2 YNFKEQ. The length of the CDR3 is 15 residues. The V and J ends lost 0 bases and 4 bases respectively, with 12 bases between them.

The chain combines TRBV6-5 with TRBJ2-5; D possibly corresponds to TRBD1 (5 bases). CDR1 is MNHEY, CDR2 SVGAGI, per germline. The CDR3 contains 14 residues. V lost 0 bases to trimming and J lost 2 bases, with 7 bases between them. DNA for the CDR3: TGTGCCAGCAGTTACTCGAACAGGCAAGAGACCCAGTACTTC. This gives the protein CASSYSNRQETQYF.

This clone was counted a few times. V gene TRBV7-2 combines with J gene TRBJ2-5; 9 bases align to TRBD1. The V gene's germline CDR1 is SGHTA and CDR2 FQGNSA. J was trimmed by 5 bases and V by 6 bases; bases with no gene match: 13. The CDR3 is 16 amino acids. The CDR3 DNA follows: TGTGCCAGCAGGCTCACCCGCGGGACAGGGAGGGAGACCCAGTACTTC. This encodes CASRLTRGTGRETQYF. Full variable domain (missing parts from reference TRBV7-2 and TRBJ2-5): GAGVSQSPSNKVTEKGKDVELRCDPISGHTALYWYRQSLGQGLEFLIYFQGNSAPDKSGLPSDRFSAERTGGSVSTLTIQRTQQEDSAVYLCASRLTRGTGRETQYFGPGTRLLVL.

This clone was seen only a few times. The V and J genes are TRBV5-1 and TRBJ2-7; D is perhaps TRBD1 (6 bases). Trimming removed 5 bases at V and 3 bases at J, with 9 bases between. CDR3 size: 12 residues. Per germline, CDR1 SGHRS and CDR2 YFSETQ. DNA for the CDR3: TGCGCCAGCAGAAGGGACAACTACGAGCAGTACTTC. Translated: CASRRDNYEQYF.

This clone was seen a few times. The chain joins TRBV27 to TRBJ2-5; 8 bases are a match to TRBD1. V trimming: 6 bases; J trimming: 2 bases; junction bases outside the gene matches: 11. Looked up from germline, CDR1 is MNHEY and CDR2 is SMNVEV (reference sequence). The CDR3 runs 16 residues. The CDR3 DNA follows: TGTGCCAGCAGGATTATGACAGGGGCGCCTCAAGAGACCCAGTACTTC. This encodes CASRIMTGAPQETQYF.

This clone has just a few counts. CDR3 region: CAITSAEQETQYF. The DNA for the CDR3 is TGTGCCATCACTTCAGCGGAACAAGAGACCCAGTACTTC. The chain uses TRBV10-3 and TRBJ2-5; tentative D call: TRBD2 (5 bases). V dropped 7 bases and J dropped 2 bases, with 11 bases sitting between them. CDR3 length equals 13 residues. Germline values: CDR1 ENHRY, CDR2 SYGVKD.

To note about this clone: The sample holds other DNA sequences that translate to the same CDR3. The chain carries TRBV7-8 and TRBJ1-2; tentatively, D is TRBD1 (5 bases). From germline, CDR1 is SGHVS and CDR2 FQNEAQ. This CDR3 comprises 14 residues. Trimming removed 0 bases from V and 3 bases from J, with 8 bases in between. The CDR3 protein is CASSLAGRDYGYTF. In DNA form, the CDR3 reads TGTGCCAGCAGCTTAGCTGGCAGGGACTATGGCTACACCTTC.

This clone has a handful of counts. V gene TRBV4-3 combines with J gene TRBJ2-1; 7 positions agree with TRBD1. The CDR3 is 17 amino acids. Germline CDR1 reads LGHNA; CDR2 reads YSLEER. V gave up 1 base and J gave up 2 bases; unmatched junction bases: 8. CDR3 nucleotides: TGCGCCAGCAGCCAAGGCAACACAGGGGATCCCTACAATGAGCAGTTCTTC. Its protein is CASSQGNTGDPYNEQFF.

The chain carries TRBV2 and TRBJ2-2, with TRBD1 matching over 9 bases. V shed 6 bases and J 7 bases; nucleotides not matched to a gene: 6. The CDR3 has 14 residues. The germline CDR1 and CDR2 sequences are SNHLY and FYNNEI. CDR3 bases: TGTGCCAGCAGAATACAGGGGGCCGACGGGGAGCTGTTTTTT. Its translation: CASRIQGADGELFF.

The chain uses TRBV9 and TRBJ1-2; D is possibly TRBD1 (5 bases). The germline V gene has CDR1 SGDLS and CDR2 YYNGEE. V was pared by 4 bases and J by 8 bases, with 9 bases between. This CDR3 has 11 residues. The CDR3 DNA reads TGTGCCAGCAGCTCTAGGGGCGGCTACACCTTC. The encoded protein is CASSSRGGYTF.

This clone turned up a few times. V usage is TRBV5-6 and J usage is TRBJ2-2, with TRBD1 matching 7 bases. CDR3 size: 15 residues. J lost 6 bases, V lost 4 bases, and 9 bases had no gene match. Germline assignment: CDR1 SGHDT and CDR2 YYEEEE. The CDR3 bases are TGTGCCAGCAGCCGACTCGGACAGGCGGCCGGGGAGCTGTTTTTT. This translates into CASSRLGQAAGELFF.

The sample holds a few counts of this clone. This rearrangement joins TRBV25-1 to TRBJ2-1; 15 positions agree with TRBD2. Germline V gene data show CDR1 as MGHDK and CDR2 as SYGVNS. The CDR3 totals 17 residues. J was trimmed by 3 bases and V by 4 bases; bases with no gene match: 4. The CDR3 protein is CASSGRTSGRVYNEQFF. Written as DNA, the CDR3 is TGTGCCAGCAGTGGCAGGACTAGCGGGAGGGTCTACAATGAGCAGTTCTTC.

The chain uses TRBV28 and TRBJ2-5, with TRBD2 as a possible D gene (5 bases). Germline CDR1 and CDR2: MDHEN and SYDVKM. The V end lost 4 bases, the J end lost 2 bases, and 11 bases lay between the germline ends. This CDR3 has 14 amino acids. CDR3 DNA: TGTGCCAGCAGTTCGGACGGGGTGCAAGAGACCCAGTACTTC. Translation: CASSSDGVQETQYF. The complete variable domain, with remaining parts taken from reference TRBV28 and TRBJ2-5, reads DVKVTQSSRYLVKRTGEKVFLECVQDMDHENMFWYRQDPGLGLRLIYFSYDVKMKEKGDIPEGYSVSREKKERFSLILESASTNQTSMYLCASSSDGVQETQYFGPGTRLLVL.

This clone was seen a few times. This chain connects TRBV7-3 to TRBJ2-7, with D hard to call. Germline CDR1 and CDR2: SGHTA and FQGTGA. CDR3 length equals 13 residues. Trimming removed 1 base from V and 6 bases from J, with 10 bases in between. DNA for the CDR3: TGTGCCAGCAGCTTAATTACGGGTGGCGAGCAGTACTTC. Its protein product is CASSLITGGEQYF.

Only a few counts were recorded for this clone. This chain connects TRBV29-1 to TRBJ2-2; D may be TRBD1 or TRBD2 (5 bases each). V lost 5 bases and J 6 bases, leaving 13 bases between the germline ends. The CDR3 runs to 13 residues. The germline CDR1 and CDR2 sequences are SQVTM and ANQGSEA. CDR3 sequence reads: CSVRGVYAGELFF. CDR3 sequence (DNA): TGCAGCGTTCGAGGGGTATATGCCGGGGAGCTGTTTTTT.

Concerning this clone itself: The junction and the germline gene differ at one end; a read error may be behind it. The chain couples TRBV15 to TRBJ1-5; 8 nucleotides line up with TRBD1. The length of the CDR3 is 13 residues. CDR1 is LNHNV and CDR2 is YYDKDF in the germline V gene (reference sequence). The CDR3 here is CATGRGLDQPQHF. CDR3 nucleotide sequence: TGTGCCACCGGCAGGGGGCTGGATCAGCCCCAGCATTTT.

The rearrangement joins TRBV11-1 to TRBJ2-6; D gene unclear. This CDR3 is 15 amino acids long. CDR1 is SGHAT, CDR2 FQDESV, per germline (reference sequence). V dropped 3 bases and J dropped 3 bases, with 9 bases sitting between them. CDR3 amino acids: CASSFGLDGANVLTF. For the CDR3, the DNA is TGTGCCAGCAGCTTCGGCCTAGATGGGGCCAACGTCCTGACTTTC.

This CDR3 is CASSKGQLGSPLHF. The DNA for the CDR3 is TGTGCCAGCAGTAAGGGACAACTGGGTTCACCCCTCCACTTT. The chain employs TRBV7-3 and TRBJ1-6; a weak D match, TRBD1 (6 bases). V was trimmed by 6 bases and J by 9 bases, leaving 15 bases between them. This CDR3 region has 14 residues. Germline V gene data show CDR1 as SGHTA and CDR2 as FQGTGA.

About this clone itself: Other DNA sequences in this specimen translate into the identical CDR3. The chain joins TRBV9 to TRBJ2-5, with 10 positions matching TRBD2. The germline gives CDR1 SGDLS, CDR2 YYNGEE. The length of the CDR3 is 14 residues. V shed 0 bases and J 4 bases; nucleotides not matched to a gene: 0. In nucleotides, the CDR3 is TGTGCCAGCAGCGTAGGACTAGCGGGAGAGACCCAGTACTTC. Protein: CASSVGLAGETQYF.

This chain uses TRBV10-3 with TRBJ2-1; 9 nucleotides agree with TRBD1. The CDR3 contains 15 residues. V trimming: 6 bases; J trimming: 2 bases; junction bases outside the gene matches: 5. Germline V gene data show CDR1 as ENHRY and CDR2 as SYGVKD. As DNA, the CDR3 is TGTGCCATCAGCGCCGGGACAGGGACCTACAATGAGCAGTTCTTC. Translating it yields CAISAGTGTYNEQFF.

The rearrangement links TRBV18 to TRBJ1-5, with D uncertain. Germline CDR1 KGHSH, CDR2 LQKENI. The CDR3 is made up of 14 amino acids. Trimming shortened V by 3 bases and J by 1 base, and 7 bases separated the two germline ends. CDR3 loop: CASSPRESNQPQHF. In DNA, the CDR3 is TGTGCCAGCTCACCGAGGGAAAGCAATCAGCCCCAGCATTTT.

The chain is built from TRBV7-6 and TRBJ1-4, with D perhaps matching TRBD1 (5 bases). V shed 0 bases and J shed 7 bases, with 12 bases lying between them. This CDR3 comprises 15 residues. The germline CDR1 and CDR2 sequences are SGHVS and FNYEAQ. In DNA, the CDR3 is TGTGCCAGCAGCTTAGCCGGGCAGGGCGGTGAAAAACTGTTTTTT. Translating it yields CASSLAGQGGEKLFF.